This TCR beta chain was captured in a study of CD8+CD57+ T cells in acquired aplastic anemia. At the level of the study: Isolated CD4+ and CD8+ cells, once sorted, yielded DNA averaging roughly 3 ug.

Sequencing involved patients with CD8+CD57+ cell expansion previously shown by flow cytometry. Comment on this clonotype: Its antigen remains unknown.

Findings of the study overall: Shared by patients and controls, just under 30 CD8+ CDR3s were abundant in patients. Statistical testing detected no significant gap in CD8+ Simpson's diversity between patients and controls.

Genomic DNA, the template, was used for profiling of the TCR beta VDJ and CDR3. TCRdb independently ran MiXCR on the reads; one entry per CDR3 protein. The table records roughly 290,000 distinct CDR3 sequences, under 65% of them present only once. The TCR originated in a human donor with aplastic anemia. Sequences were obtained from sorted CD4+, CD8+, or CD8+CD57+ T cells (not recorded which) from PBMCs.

The CDR3 DNA is TGTGCCACCAGTGAATACAGGGGATATGGCTACACCTTC. This gives the protein CATSEYRGYGYTF. The chain couples TRBV24-1 to TRBJ1-2, with 7 bases lining up with TRBD1. CDR3 length: 13 residues. Germline-derived CDR1 and CDR2 are KGHDR and SFDVKD. With 4 bases clipped from V and 5 bases from J, the junction kept 3 bases outside the gene matches.